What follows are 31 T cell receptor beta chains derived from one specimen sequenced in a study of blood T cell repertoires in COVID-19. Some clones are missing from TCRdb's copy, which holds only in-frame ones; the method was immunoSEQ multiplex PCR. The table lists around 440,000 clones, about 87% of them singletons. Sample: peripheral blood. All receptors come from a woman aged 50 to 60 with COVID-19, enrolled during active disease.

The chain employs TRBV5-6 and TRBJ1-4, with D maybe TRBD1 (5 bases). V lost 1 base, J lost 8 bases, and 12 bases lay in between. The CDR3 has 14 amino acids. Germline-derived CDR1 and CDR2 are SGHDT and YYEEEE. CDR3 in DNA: TGTGCCAGCAGCTTGATAGGGGCCCGAGAAAAACTGTTTTTT. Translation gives CASSLIGAREKLFF. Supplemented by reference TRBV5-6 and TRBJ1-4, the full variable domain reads DAGVTQSPTHLIKTRGQQVTLRCSPKSGHDTVSWYQQALGQGPQFIFQYYEEEERQRGNFPDRFSGHQFPNYSSELNVNALLLGDSALYLCASSLIGAREKLFFGSGTQLSVL.

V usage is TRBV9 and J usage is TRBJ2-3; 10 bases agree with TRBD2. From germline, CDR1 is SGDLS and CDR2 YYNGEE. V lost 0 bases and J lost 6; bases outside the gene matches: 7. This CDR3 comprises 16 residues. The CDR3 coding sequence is TGTGCCAGCAGCGTAGCCAGCGGGGGGGCAAGGGATACGCAGTATTTT. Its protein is CASSVASGGARDTQYF.

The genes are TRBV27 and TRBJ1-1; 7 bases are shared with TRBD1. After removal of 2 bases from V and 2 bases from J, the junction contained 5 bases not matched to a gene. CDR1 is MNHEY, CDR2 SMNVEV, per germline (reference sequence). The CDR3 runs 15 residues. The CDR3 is CASSLGTGANTEAFF. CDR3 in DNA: TGTGCCAGCAGTTTAGGAACAGGGGCCAACACTGAAGCTTTCTTT.

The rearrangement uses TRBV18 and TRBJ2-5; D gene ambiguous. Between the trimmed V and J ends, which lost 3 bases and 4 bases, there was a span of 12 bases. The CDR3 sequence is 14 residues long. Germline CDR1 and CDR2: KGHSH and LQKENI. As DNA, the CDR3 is TGTGCCAGCTCACCGCCAGTCCCCCCAGAGACCCAGTACTTC. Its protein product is CASSPPVPPETQYF.

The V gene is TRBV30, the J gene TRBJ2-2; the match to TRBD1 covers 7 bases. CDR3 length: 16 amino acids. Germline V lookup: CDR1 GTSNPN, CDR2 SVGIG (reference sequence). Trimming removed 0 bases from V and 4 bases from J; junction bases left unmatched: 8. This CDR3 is CAWSVKGARSTGELFF. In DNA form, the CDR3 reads TGTGCCTGGAGTGTAAAGGGGGCCAGGAGCACCGGGGAGCTGTTTTTT.

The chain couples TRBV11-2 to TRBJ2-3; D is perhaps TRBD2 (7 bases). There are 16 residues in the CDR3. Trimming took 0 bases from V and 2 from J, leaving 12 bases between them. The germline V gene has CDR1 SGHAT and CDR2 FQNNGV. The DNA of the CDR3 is TGTGCCAGCAGCTTAGAGCGGGGGCCCCTCACAGATACGCAGTATTTT. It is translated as CASSLERGPLTDTQYF.

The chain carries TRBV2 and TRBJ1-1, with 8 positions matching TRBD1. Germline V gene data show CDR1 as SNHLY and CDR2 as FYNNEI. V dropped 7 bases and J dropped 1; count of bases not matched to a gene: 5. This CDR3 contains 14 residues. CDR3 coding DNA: TGTGCCAGCATTGACAGGGGCGGGAACACTGAAGCTTTCTTT. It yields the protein CASIDRGGNTEAFF.

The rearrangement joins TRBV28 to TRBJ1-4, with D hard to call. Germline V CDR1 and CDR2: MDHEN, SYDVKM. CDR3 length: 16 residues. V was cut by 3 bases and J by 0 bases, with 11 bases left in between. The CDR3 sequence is CASSFYRTTTNEKLFF. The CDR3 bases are TGTGCCAGCAGTTTCTACCGTACGACAACTAATGAAAAACTGTTTTTT.

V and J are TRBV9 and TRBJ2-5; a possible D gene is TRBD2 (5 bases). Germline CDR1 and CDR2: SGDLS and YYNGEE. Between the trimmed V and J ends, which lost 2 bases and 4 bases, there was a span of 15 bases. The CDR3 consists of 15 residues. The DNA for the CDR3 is TGTGCCAGCAGCGTGATCGGGGTTCGGGGAGAGACCCAGTACTTC. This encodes CASSVIGVRGETQYF.

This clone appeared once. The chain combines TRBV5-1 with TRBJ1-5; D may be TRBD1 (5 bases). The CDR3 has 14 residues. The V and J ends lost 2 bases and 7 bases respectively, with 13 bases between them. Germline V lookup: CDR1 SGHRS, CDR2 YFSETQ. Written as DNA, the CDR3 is TGCGCCAGCAGCTTATCCCAGGGTGGCCAGCCCCAGCATTTT. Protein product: CASSLSQGGQPQHF.

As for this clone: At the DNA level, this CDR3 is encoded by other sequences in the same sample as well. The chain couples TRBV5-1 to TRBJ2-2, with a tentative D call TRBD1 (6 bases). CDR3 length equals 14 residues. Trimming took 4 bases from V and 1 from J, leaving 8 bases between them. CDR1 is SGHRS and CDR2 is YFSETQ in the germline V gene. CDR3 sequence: CASSPGQNTGELFF. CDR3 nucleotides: TGCGCCAGCAGCCCGGGACAGAACACCGGGGAGCTGTTTTTT.

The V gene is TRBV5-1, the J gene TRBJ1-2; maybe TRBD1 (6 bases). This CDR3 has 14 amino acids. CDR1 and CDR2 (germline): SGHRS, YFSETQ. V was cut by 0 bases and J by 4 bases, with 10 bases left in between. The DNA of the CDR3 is TGCGCCAGCAGCTTGGGAGACAGGAGCTATGGCTACACCTTC. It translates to CASSLGDRSYGYTF. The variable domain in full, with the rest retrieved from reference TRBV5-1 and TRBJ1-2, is KAGVTQTPRYLIKTRGQQVTLSCSPISGHRSVSWYQQTPGQGLQFLFEYFSETQRNKGNFPGRFSGRQFSNSRSEMNVSTLELGDSALYLCASSLGDRSYGYTFGSGTRLTVV.

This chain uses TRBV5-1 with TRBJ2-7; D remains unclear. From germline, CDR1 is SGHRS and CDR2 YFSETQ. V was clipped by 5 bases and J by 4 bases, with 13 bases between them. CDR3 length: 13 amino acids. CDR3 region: CASRGATTYEQYF. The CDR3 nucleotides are TGCGCCAGCAGAGGAGCCACAACTTACGAGCAGTACTTC.

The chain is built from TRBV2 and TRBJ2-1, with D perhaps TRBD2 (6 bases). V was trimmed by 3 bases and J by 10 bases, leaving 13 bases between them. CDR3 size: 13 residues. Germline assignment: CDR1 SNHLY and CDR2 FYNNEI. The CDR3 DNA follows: TGTGCCAGCAGTGAGACTAGGCGTGGCGAGCAGTTCTTC. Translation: CASSETRRGEQFF.

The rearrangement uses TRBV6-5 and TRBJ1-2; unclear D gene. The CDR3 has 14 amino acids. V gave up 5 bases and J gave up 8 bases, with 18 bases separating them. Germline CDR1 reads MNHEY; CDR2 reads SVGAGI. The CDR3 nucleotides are TGTGCCAGCAGTACGCGGAGAGGGTCTGGCGGCTACACCTTC. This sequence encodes CASSTRRGSGGYTF.

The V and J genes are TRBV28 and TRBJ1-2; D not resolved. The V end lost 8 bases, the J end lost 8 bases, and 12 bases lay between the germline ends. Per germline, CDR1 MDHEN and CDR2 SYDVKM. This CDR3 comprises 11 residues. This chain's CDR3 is CASRSSGGYTF. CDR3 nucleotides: TGTGCCAGCCGCTCCTCTGGCGGCTACACCTTC.

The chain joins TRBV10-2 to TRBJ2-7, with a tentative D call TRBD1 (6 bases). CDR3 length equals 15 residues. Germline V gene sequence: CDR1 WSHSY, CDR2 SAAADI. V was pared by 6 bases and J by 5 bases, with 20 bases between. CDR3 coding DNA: TGCGCCAGCAGGAAGGGACAAATAGAGTACGACGAGCAGTACTTC. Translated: CASRKGQIEYDEQYF.

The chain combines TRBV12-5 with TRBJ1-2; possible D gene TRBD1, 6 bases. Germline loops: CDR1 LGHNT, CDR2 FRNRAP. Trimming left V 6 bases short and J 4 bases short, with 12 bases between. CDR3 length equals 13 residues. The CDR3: CASGLQGFYGYTF. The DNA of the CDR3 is TGTGCTAGTGGCCTACAGGGTTTCTATGGCTACACCTTC.

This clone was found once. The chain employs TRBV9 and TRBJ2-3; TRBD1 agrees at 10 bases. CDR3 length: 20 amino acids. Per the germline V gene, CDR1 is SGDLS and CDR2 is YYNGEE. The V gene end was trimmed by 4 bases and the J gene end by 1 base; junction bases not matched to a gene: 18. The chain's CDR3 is CASSHRKGQGPLFGTDTQYF. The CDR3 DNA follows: TGTGCCAGCAGCCACAGGAAGGGACAGGGGCCTCTCTTCGGCACAGATACGCAGTATTTT.

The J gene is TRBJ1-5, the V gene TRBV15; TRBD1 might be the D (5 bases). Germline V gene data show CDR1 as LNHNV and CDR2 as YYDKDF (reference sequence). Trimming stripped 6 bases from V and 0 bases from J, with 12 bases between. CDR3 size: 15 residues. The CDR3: CATRPGDYSNQPQHF. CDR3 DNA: TGTGCCACCAGACCGGGGGATTATAGCAATCAGCCCCAGCATTTT.

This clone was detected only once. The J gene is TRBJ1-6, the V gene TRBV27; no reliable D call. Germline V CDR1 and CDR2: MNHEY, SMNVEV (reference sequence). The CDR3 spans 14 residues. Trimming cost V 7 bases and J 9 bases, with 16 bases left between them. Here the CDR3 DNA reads TGTGCCAGCACCCCTGGGCTGGGTATTTCACCCCTCCACTTT. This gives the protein CASTPGLGISPLHF.

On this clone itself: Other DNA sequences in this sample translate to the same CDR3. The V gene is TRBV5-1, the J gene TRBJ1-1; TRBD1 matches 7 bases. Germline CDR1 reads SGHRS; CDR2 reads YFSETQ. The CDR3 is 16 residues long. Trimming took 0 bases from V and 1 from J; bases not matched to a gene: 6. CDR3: CASSLGLTGPNTEAFF. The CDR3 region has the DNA TGCGCCAGCAGCTTGGGCCTGACAGGGCCGAACACTGAAGCTTTCTTT. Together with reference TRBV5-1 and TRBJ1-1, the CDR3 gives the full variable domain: KAGVTQTPRYLIKTRGQQVTLSCSPISGHRSVSWYQQTPGQGLQFLFEYFSETQRNKGNFPGRFSGRQFSNSRSEMNVSTLELGDSALYLCASSLGLTGPNTEAFFGQGTRLTVV.

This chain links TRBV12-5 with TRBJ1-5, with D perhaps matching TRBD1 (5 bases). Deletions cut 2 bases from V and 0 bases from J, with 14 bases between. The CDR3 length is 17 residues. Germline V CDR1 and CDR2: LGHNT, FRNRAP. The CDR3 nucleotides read TGTGCTAGTGGTTTGTACGGGACTGATTATAGCAATCAGCCCCAGCATTTT. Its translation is CASGLYGTDYSNQPQHF. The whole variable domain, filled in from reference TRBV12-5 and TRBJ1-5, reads DARVTQTPRHKVTEMGQEVTMRCQPILGHNTVFWYRQTMMQGLELLAYFRNRAPLDDSGMPKDRFSAEMPDATLATLKIQPSEPRDSAVYFCASGLYGTDYSNQPQHFGDGTRLSIL.

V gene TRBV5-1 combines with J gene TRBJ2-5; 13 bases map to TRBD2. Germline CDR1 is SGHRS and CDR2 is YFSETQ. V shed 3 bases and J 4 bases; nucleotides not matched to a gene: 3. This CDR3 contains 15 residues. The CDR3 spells CASSWGLAGRETQYF. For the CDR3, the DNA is TGCGCCAGCAGCTGGGGACTAGCGGGAAGAGAGACCCAGTACTTC.

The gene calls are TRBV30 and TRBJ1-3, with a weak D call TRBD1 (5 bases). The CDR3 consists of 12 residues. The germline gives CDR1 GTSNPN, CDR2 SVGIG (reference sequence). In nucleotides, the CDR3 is TGTGCTGGGACTGTCTCTGGAAACACCATATATTTT. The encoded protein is CAGTVSGNTIYF.

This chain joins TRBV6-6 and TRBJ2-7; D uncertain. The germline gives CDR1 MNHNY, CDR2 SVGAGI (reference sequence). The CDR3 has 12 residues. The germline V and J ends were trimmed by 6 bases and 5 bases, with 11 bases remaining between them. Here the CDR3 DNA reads TGTGCCAGCAGGGGCCTCCCAGACGAGCAGTACTTC. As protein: CASRGLPDEQYF.

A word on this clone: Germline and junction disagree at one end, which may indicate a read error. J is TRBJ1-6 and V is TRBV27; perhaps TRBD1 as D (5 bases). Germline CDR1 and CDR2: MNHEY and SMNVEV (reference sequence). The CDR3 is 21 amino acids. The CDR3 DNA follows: TGTGCCAGCTGTTTTTTCGGGGGAAGTAGACACCAGAGCTCCTATAATTCACCCCTCCACTTT. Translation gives CASCFFGGSRHQSSYNSPLHF.

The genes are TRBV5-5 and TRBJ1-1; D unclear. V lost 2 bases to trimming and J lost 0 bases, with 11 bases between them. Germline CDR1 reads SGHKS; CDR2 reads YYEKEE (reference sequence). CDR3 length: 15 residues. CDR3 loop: CASSFGSAMNTEAFF. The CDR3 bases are TGTGCCAGCAGCTTCGGTAGTGCTATGAACACTGAAGCTTTCTTT.

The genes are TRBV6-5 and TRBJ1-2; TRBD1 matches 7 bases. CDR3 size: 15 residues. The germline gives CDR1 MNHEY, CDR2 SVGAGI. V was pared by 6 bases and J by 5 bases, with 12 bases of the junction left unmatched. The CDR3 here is CASSLTDRSPYGYTF. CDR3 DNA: TGTGCCAGCAGCCTCACGGACAGGAGCCCTTATGGCTACACCTTC.

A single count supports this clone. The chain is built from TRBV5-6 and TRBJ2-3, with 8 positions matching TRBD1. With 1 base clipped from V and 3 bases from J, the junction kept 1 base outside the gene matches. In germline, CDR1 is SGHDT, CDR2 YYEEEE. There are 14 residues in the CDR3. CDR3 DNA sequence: TGTGCCAGCAGCTTGCAGGGGGCGACAGATACGCAGTATTTT. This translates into CASSLQGATDTQYF.

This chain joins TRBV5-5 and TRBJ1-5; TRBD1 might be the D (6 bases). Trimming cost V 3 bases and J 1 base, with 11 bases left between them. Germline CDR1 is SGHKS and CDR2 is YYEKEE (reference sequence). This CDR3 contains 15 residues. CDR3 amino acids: CASSSGTSSNQPQHF. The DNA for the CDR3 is TGTGCCAGCAGCTCCGGGACATCAAGCAATCAGCCCCAGCATTTT.